This T cell receptor (beta chain) was identified in a study of blood T cell repertoires in COVID-19. This CDR3 is 14 amino acids long. Germline CDR1 and CDR2: LNHDA and SQIVND (reference sequence). Trimming removed 8 bases at V and 1 base at J, with 12 bases between. Sequenced by immunoSEQ multiplex PCR; TCRdb stores in-frame clones only, minus some. In the table there are 35,000 to 50,000 clones, over 75% of which are singletons. This chain connects TRBV19 to TRBJ2-1, with D perhaps TRBD2 (5 bases). This receptor was taken from a woman between 40 and 50 years old with acute or convalescent COVID-19. The sequencing input was peripheral blood. The CDR3 loop is CASGRPDSYNEQFF. As DNA, the CDR3 is TGTGCCAGTGGGAGACCAGATTCCTACAATGAGCAGTTCTTC.